What follows describes a single T cell receptor (beta chain). The germline V gene encodes CDR1 SNHLY and CDR2 FYNNEI. The V gene lost 4 bases and the J gene lost 7 bases, with 13 bases spanning the gap. The CDR3 covers 13 residues. The table came from immunoSEQ multiplex PCR; TCRdb's copy has only in-frame clones and leaves some out. This table holds around 11,000 clones, over 70% found once. This sample was taken from a study of CD4 T cells in relation to SARS-CoV-2 and coronaviruses. On the study more broadly: Two subjects were Hispanic; patients were fewer than 10 males and a handful of females. Shared crossreactive spike epitopes were mapped to their HLA restriction.

This rearrangement joins TRBV2 to TRBJ2-5, with a weak D call TRBD1 (5 bases). The sample taken for sequencing was naive CD4+ T cells from PBMCs. Subset reported: naive CD4+ T cells isolated by negative enrichment. This TCR came from an adult with COVID-19. CDR3 nucleotides: TGTGCCAGCAGTGTAACAGGTTCGGGGACCCAGTACTTC. This encodes CASSVTGSGTQYF.